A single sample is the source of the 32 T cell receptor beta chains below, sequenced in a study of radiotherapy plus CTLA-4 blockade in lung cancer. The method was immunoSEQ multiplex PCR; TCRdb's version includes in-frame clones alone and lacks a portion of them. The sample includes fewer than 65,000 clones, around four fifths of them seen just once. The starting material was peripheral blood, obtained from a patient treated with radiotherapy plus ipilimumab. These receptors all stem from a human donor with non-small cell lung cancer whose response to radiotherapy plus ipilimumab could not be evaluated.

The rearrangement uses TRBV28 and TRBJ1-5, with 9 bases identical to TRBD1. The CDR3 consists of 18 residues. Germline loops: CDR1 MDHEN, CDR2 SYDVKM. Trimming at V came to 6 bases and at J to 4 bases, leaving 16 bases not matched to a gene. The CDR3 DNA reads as TGTGCCAGCAGCTTACCCGCCCTGGGGACAGGGTCAAATCAGCCCCAGCATTTT. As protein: CASSLPALGTGSNQPQHF.

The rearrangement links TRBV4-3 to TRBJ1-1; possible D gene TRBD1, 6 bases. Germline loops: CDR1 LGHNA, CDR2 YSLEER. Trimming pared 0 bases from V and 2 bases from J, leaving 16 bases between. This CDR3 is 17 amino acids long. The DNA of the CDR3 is TGCGCCAGCAGCCAAGACACCCCCGGGACACCCAACACTGAAGCTTTCTTT. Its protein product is CASSQDTPGTPNTEAFF.

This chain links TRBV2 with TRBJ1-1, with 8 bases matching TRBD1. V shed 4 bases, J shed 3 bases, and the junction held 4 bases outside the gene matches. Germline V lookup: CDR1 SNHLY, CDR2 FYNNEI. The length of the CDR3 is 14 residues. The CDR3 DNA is TGTGCCAGCAGTGGAACAGGGGGGTACACTGAAGCTTTCTTT. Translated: CASSGTGGYTEAFF.

CDR3 DNA: TGCGCCAGCAGCCCTTCGGGACAGAGCAATCAGCCCCAGCATTTT. Its translation: CASSPSGQSNQPQHF. The rearrangement links TRBV5-1 to TRBJ1-5, with TRBD1 identical over 7 bases. This CDR3 contains 15 residues. Germline CDR1 and CDR2: SGHRS and YFSETQ. J gave up 1 base and V 4 bases, and 5 bases lay outside the gene matches.

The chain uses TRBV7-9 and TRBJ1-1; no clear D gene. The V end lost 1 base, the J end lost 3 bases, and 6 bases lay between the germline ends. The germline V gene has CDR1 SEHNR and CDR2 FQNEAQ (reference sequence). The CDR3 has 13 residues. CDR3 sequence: CASSLGGDTEAFF. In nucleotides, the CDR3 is TGTGCCAGCAGCTTAGGCGGGGACACTGAAGCTTTCTTT.

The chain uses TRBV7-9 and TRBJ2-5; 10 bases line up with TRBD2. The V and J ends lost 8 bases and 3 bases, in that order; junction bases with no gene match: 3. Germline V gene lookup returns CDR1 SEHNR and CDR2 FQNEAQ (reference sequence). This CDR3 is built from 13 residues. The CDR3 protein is CASGTSAEETQYF. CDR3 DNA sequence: TGTGCCAGCGGGACTAGCGCCGAAGAGACCCAGTACTTC. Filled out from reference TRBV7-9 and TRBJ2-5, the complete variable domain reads DTGVSQNPRHKITKRGQNVTFRCDPISEHNRLYWYRQTLGQGPEFLTYFQNEAQLEKSRLLSDRFSAERPKGSFSTLEIQRTEQGDSAMYLCASGTSAEETQYFGPGTRLLVL.

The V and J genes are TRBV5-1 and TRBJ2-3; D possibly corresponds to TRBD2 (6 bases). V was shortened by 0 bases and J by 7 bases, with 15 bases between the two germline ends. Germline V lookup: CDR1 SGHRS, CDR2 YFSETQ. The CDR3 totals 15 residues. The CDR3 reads CASSLEAGTLHTQYF. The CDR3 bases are TGCGCCAGCAGCTTGGAGGCAGGGACTCTACATACGCAGTATTTT.

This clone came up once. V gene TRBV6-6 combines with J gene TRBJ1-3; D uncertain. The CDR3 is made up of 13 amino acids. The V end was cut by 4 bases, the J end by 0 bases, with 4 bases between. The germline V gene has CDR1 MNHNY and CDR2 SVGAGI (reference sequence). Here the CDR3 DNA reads TGTGCCAGCAGTTCGGGCTCTGGAAACACCATATATTTT. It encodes CASSSGSGNTIYF.

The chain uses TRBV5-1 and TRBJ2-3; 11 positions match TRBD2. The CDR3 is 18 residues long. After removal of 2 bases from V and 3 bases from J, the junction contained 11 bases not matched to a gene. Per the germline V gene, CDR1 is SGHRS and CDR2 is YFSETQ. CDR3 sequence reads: CASSFLSGGASKTDTQYF. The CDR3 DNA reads TGCGCCAGCAGCTTCCTTAGCGGGGGGGCGAGTAAGACAGATACGCAGTATTTT.

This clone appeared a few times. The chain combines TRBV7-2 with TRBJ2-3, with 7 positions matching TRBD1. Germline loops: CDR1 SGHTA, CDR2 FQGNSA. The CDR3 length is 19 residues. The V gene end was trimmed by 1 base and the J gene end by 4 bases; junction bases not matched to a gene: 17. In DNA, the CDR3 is TGTGCCAGCAGCTTAGACCTGGCTTACGGGACAGCTGCCTCAGATACGCAGTATTTT. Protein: CASSLDLAYGTAASDTQYF.

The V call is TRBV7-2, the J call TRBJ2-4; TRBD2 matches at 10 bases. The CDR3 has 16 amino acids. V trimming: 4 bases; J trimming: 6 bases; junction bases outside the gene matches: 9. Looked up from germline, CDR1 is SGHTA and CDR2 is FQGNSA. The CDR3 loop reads CASSSLAGVYRNIQYF. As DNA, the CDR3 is TGTGCCAGCAGCTCTCTAGCGGGAGTTTATAGAAACATTCAGTACTTC.

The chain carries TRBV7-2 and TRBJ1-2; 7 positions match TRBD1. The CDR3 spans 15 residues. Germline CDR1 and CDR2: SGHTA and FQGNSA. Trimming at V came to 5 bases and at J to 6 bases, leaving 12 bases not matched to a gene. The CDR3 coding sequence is TGTGCCAGCAGCGAGCTCCAGGGGGGCGGTGATGGCTACACCTTC. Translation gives CASSELQGGGDGYTF.

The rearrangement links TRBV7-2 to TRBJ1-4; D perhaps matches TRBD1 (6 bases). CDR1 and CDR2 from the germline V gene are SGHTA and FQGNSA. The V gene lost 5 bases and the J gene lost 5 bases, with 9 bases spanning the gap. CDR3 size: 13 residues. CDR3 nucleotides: TGTGCCAGCAGCGTACAGGGAAATGAAAAACTGTTTTTT. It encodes CASSVQGNEKLFF. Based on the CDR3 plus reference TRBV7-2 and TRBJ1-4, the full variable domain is GAGVSQSPSNKVTEKGKDVELRCDPISGHTALYWYRQSLGQGLEFLIYFQGNSAPDKSGLPSDRFSAERTGGSVSTLTIQRTQQEDSAVYLCASSVQGNEKLFFGSGTQLSVL.

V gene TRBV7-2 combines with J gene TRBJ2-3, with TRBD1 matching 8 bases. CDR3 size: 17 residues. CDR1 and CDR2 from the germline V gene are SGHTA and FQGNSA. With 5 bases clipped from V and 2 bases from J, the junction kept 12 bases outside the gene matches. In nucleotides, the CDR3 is TGTGCCAGCAGCCGCAGGGGGCCCCTACGACCCACAGATACGCAGTATTTT. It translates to CASSRRGPLRPTDTQYF.

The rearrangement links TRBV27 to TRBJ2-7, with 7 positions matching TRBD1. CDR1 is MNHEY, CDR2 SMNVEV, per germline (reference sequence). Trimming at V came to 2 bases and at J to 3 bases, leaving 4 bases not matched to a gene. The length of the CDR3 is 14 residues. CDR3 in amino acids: CASSLGTAIYEQYF. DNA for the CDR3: TGTGCCAGCAGTTTAGGGACAGCAATCTACGAGCAGTACTTC.

The CDR3 sequence: CASSEGTARSYEQYF. The CDR3 nucleotides read TGTGCCAGCAGTGAGGGGACAGCTAGATCCTACGAGCAGTACTTC. The V and J genes are TRBV6-1 and TRBJ2-7; TRBD1 matches 7 bases. CDR3 length equals 15 residues. Trimming took 3 bases from V and 1 from J; bases not matched to a gene: 6. The germline CDR1 and CDR2 sequences are MNHNS and SASEGT.

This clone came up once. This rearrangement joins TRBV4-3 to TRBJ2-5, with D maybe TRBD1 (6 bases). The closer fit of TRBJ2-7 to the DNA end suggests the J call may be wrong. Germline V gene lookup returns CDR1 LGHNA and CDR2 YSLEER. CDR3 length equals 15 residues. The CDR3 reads CASSQDEGHRYEQYF. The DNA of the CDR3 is TGCGCCAGCAGCCAAGATGAGGGACATCGCTACGAGCAGTACTTC.

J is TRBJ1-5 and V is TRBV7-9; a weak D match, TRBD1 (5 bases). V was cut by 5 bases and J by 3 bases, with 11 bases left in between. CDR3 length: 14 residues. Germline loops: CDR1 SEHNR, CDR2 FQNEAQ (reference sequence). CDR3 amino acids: CASSPQGTNQPQHF. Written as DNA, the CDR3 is TGTGCCAGCAGCCCTCAGGGTACCAATCAGCCCCAGCATTTT.

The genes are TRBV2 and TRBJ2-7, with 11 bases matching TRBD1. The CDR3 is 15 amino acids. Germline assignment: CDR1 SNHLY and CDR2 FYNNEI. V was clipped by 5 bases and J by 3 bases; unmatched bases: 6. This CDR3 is CASSTGTGGHYEQYF. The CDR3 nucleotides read TGTGCCAGCAGTACCGGGACAGGGGGACACTACGAGCAGTACTTC.

The chain's CDR3 is CASSFPHDGSGNEQYF. The CDR3 DNA sequence: TGCGCCAGCAGCTTCCCCCACGACGGATCAGGTAACGAGCAGTACTTC. This chain links TRBV5-1 with TRBJ2-5; D not certain. Gene TRBJ2-7 matches the end of the DNA better, so the J call may be wrong. CDR1 is SGHRS, CDR2 YFSETQ, per germline. There are 16 residues in the CDR3.

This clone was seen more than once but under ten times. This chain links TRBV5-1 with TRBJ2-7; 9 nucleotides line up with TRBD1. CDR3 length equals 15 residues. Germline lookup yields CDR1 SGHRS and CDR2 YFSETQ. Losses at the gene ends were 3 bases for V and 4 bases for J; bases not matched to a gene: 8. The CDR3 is CASSYTTGGAYEQYF. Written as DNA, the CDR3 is TGCGCCAGCAGCTACACAACAGGGGGCGCTTACGAGCAGTACTTC.

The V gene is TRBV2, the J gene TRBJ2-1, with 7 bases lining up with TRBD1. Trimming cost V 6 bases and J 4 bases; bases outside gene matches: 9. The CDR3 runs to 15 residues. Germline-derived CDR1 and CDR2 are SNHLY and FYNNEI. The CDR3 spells CASRLTGVPYNEQFF. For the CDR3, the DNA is TGTGCCAGCAGATTAACAGGGGTGCCGTACAATGAGCAGTTCTTC. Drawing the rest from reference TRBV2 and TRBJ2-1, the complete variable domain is EPEVTQTPSHQVTQMGQEVILRCVPISNHLYFYWYRQILGQKVEFLVSFYNNEISEKSEIFDDQFSVERPDGSNFTLKIRSTKLEDSAMYFCASRLTGVPYNEQFFGPGTRLTVL.

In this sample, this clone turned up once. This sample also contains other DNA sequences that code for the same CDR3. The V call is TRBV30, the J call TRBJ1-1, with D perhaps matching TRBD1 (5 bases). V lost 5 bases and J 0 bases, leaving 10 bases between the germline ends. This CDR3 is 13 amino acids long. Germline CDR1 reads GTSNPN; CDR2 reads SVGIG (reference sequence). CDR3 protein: CAWSGQVNTEAFF. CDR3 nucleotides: TGTGCCTGGTCCGGACAAGTGAACACTGAAGCTTTCTTT.

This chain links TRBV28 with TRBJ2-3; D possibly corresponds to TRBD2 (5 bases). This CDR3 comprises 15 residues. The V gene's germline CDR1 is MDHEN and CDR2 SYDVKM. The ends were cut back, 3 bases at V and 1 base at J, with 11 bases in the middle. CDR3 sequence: CASSLSRVGTDTQYF. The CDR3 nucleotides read TGTGCCAGCAGTTTGTCGAGGGTAGGCACAGATACGCAGTATTTT.

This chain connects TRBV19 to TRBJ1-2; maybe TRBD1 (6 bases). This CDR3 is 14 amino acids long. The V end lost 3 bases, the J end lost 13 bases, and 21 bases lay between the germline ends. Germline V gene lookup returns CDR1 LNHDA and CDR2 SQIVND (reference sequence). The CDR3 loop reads CASSIPDSSSGLTF. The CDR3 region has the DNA TGTGCCAGTAGTATCCCGGACAGCTCTAGCGGACTCACCTTC. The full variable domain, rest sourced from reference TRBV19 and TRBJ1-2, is DGGITQSPKYLFRKEGQNVTLSCEQNLNHDAMYWYRQDPGQGLRLIYYSQIVNDFQKGDIAEGYSVSREKKESFPLTVTSAQKNPTAFYLCASSIPDSSSGLTFGSGTRLTVV.

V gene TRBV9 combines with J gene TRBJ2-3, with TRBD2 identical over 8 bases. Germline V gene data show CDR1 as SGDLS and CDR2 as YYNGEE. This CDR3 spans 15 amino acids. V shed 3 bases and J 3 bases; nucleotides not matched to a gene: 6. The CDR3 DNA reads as TGTGCCAGCAGCGCCAGCGGGGGAAGGACAGATACGCAGTATTTT. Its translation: CASSASGGRTDTQYF.

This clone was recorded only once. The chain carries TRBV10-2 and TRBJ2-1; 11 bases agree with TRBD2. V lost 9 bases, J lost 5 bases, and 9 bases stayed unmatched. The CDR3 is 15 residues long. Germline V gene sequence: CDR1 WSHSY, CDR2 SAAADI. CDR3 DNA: TGCGCCAGTGATCCCGGGACTAGCGGTCACAATGAGCAGTTCTTC. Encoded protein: CASDPGTSGHNEQFF.

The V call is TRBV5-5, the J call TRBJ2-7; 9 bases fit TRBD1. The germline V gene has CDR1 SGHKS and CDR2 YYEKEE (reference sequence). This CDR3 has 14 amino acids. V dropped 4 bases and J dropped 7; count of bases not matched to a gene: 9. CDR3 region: CASSKTGGVWEQYF. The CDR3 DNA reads TGTGCCAGCAGCAAGACAGGGGGGGTCTGGGAGCAGTACTTC.

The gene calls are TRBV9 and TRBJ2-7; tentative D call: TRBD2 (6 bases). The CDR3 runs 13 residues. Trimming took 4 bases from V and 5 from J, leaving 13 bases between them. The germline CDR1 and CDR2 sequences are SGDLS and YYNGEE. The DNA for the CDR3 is TGTGCCAGCAGCCGGGGACTTTTTAACGAGCAGTACTTC. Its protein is CASSRGLFNEQYF.

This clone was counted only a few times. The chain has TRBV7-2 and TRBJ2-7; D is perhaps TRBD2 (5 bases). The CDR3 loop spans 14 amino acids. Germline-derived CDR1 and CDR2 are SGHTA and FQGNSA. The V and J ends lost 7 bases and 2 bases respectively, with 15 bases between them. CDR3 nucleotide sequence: TGTGCCAGCACCCCGAGCCCGGGGACCTACGAGCAGTACTTC. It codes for CASTPSPGTYEQYF.

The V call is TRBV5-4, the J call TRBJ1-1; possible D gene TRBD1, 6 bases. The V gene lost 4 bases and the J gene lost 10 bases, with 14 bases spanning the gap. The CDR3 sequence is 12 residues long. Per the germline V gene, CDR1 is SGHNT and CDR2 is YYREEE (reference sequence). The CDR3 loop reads CASSQGRDTAFF. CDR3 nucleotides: TGTGCCAGCAGCCAAGGCCGGGACACAGCTTTCTTT.

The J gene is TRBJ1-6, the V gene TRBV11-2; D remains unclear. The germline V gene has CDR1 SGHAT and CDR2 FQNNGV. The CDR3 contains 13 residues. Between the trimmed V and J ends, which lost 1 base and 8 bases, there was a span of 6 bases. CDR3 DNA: TGTGCCAGCAGCTTAGTAGAGGATTCACCCCTCCACTTT. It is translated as CASSLVEDSPLHF.